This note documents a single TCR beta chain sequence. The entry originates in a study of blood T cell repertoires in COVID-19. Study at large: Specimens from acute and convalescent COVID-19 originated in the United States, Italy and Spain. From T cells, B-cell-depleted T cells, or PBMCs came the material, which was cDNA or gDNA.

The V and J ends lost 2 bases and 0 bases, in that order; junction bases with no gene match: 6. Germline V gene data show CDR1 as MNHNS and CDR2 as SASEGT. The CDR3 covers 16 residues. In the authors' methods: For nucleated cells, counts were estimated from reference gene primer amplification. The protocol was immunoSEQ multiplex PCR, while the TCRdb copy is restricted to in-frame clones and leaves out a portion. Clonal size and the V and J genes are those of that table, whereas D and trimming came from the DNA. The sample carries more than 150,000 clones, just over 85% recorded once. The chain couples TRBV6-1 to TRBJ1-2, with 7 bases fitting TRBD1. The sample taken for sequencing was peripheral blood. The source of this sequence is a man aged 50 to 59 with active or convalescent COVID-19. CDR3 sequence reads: CASSEWGTETNYGYTF. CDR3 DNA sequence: TGTGCCAGCAGTGAATGGGGGACAGAAACTAACTATGGCTACACCTTC.